These 22 T cell receptor beta chains originate from one sample sequenced in a study of blood T cell repertoires in COVID-19. Profiled with immunoSEQ multiplex PCR; TCRdb holds only in-frame clones, not every one. This table holds 300,000 to 350,000 clones, around 90% found once. Material for sequencing was peripheral blood. The receptors were sampled from a woman aged 25-40 years with COVID-19, enrolled during active disease.

The chain employs TRBV9 and TRBJ2-7, with TRBD2 as a possible D gene (7 bases). Germline V gene lookup returns CDR1 SGDLS and CDR2 YYNGEE. This CDR3 is built from 15 residues. V lost 4 bases to trimming and J lost 2 bases, with 16 bases between them. The DNA for the CDR3 is TGTGCCAGCAGCCCCCCCATGGGGGGGCCCTACGAGCAGTACTTC. Amino acid sequence: CASSPPMGGPYEQYF.

The V gene is TRBV18, the J gene TRBJ1-1, with 9 bases matching TRBD1. This CDR3 region has 14 residues. Germline V gene lookup returns CDR1 KGHSH and CDR2 LQKENI. The ends lost 3 bases at V and 4 bases at J; junction bases unmatched: 3. The chain's CDR3 is CASSPLTGGTEAFF. In DNA, the CDR3 is TGTGCCAGCTCACCGCTGACAGGGGGCACTGAAGCTTTCTTT.

The chain combines TRBV7-8 with TRBJ1-1, with D possibly matching TRBD1 (5 bases). CDR3 length: 14 residues. The germline V gene encodes CDR1 SGHVS and CDR2 FQNEAQ. V was clipped by 3 bases and J by 3 bases, with 11 bases between them. CDR3: CASSFRQGYTEAFF. The CDR3 DNA follows: TGTGCCAGCAGCTTTCGCCAGGGATACACTGAAGCTTTCTTT.

This clone was recorded a few times. The chain couples TRBV7-9 to TRBJ1-2; the match to TRBD1 covers 10 bases. Germline V gene sequence: CDR1 SEHNR, CDR2 FQNEAQ (reference sequence). The CDR3 consists of 15 residues. The J segment lost 8 bases and the V segment lost 1 base, leaving 7 bases of the junction unmatched. The CDR3 here is CASSLGQGALDGYTF. CDR3 sequence (DNA): TGTGCCAGCAGCTTAGGACAGGGGGCGTTGGACGGCTACACCTTC.

V gene TRBV28 combines with J gene TRBJ1-5; D possibly corresponds to TRBD1 (5 bases). V lost 2 bases and J lost 1, with 12 bases in between. From germline, CDR1 is MDHEN and CDR2 SYDVKM. The CDR3 sequence is 16 residues long. CDR3 loop: CASSLGGLVSNQPQHF. The CDR3 bases are TGTGCCAGCAGTTTAGGGGGACTCGTGAGCAATCAGCCCCAGCATTTT.

This clone was observed at least ten times. Other DNA sequences in this sample translate to the same CDR3. This sequence joins TRBV27 and TRBJ2-5; 10 bases map to TRBD2. The CDR3 has 15 residues. V shed 2 bases, J shed 4 bases, and the junction held 4 bases outside the gene matches. Germline loops: CDR1 MNHEY, CDR2 SMNVEV (reference sequence). The chain's CDR3 is CASSLDPSGRETQYF. The CDR3 DNA reads TGTGCCAGCAGTTTAGATCCTAGCGGGAGAGAGACCCAGTACTTC.

J is TRBJ2-7 and V is TRBV5-4; 8 positions agree with TRBD2. This CDR3 contains 14 residues. Germline V gene data show CDR1 as SGHNT and CDR2 as YYREEE (reference sequence). V was clipped by 1 base and J by 6 bases; unmatched bases: 6. The CDR3 spells CASSLSAGVSEQYF. As DNA, the CDR3 is TGTGCCAGCAGCTTGTCAGCGGGAGTGTCCGAGCAGTACTTC.

V usage is TRBV9 and J usage is TRBJ1-2, with 8 bases identical to TRBD1. The CDR3 has 14 residues. With 4 bases clipped from V and 7 bases from J, the junction kept 9 bases outside the gene matches. Germline loops: CDR1 SGDLS, CDR2 YYNGEE. The CDR3 DNA follows: TGTGCCAGCAGCCCGGGACAGGCGGCAGGTGGCTACACCTTC. Its translation: CASSPGQAAGGYTF.

The chain joins TRBV19 to TRBJ1-5; the D is unclear. V shed 0 bases and J shed 0 bases, with 9 bases lying between them. The CDR3 extends over 16 amino acids. The V gene's germline CDR1 is LNHDA and CDR2 SQIVND (reference sequence). Written as DNA, the CDR3 is TGTGCCAGTAGTATAGAGGCAAAGTATAGCAATCAGCCCCAGCATTTT. This sequence encodes CASSIEAKYSNQPQHF.

The chain has TRBV29-1 and TRBJ1-1; TRBD1 matches 8 bases. V trimming: 1 base; J trimming: 3 bases; junction bases outside the gene matches: 10. This CDR3 is built from 16 residues. Germline V gene data show CDR1 as SQVTM and CDR2 as ANQGSEA. The CDR3 region is CSVEGADRGWDTEAFF. In nucleotides, the CDR3 is TGCAGCGTTGAAGGGGCTGACAGGGGATGGGACACTGAAGCTTTCTTT.

The rearrangement uses TRBV6-5 and TRBJ1-2, with D unresolved. CDR1 and CDR2 (germline): MNHEY, SVGAGI. V was clipped by 8 bases and J by 2 bases, with 12 bases between them. The CDR3 has 13 residues. The CDR3 bases are TGTGCCAGCGCTCCTGGGCAGAACTATGGCTACACCTTC. Translation: CASAPGQNYGYTF.

The chain joins TRBV20-1 to TRBJ1-5, with unresolved D. V lost 3 bases and J lost 9, with 21 bases in between. The CDR3 is made up of 15 amino acids. The germline gives CDR1 DFQATT, CDR2 SNEGSKA (reference sequence). In nucleotides, the CDR3 is TGCAGTGCTAGTCCCAAGACCCGTGGCGGAGGGCCCCAGCATTTT. Encoded protein: CSASPKTRGGGPQHF.

The chain couples TRBV9 to TRBJ2-7; 10 positions agree with TRBD1. V was clipped by 4 bases and J by 3 bases; unmatched bases: 4. Germline CDR1 reads SGDLS; CDR2 reads YYNGEE. The CDR3 spans 14 residues. In DNA form, the CDR3 reads TGTGCCAGCAGCCCAAGGACAGGGGGCTACGAGCAGTACTTC. Its protein is CASSPRTGGYEQYF.

The CDR3 here is CATSDYQGEVNEQFF. Written as DNA, the CDR3 is TGTGCCACCAGTGATTATCAGGGTGAAGTGAATGAGCAGTTCTTC. J is TRBJ2-1 and V is TRBV24-1, with TRBD1 as a possible D gene (5 bases). Germline CDR1 KGHDR, CDR2 SFDVKD. CDR3 size: 15 residues. V shed 2 bases and J shed 7 bases, with 14 bases lying between them.

This chain connects TRBV19 to TRBJ2-7; 12 bases agree with TRBD1. V lost 4 bases to trimming and J lost 5 bases; unmatched junction nucleotides: 3. The CDR3 spans 14 residues. CDR1 is LNHDA, CDR2 SQIVND, per germline (reference sequence). The CDR3 DNA sequence: TGTGCCAGTAGTAACCGGGACAGGGGGCACGAGCAGTACTTC. Its translation: CASSNRDRGHEQYF.

The rearrangement uses TRBV11-2 and TRBJ2-2; tentative D call: TRBD2 (6 bases). Per germline, CDR1 SGHAT and CDR2 FQNNGV. The CDR3 is made up of 14 amino acids. The V gene lost 3 bases and the J gene lost 6 bases, with 11 bases spanning the gap. The CDR3 region has the DNA TGTGCCAGCAGCTTGTCTGGCGGGGCCGGGGAGCTGTTTTTT. Amino acids: CASSLSGGAGELFF.

This chain connects TRBV6-5 to TRBJ1-5; TRBD1 matches at 10 bases. J was trimmed by 2 bases and V by 6 bases; bases with no gene match: 4. The CDR3 is 15 residues long. Germline-derived CDR1 and CDR2 are MNHEY and SVGAGI. The CDR3 reads CASRGDRGGNQPQHF. The CDR3 DNA reads as TGTGCCAGCAGAGGGGACAGGGGTGGCAATCAGCCCCAGCATTTT.

This chain joins TRBV11-3 and TRBJ2-2; 13 bases map to TRBD2. J was trimmed by 1 base and V by 5 bases; bases with no gene match: 10. Germline CDR1 SGHNT, CDR2 YENEEA. The CDR3 length is 19 residues. The CDR3 region has the DNA TGTGCCAGCAGCGCCCGACTAGCGGGAGGAATTAAGAACACCGGGGAGCTGTTTTTT. Its protein is CASSARLAGGIKNTGELFF.

The chain employs TRBV7-2 and TRBJ1-3; 8 positions match TRBD1. Germline values: CDR1 SGHTA, CDR2 FQGNSA. This CDR3 region has 13 residues. The J segment lost 6 bases and the V segment lost 4 bases, leaving 2 bases of the junction unmatched. CDR3 sequence (DNA): TGTGCCAGCAGCTCCCAGGGGGCAAACACCATATATTTT. It encodes CASSSQGANTIYF.

This clone has a handful of counts. The same CDR3 is also encoded by other DNA sequences in this sample. The rearrangement joins TRBV7-3 to TRBJ2-1; the D gene is possibly TRBD1 (6 bases). V was trimmed by 4 bases and J by 4 bases, leaving 8 bases between them. The length of the CDR3 is 13 residues. Germline CDR1 SGHTA, CDR2 FQGTGA. The CDR3: CASSSDSYNEQFF. The CDR3 nucleotides are TGTGCCAGCAGCTCGGACAGTTACAATGAGCAGTTCTTC.

This chain joins TRBV13 and TRBJ1-1, with D perhaps TRBD1 (6 bases). The V end was cut by 2 bases, the J end by 0 bases, with 13 bases between. Germline CDR1 and CDR2: PRHDT and FYEKMQ (reference sequence). The CDR3 totals 16 residues. Here the CDR3 reads CASSLRTAVLNTEAFF. The CDR3 DNA is TGTGCCAGCAGCTTAAGGACAGCAGTTTTGAACACTGAAGCTTTCTTT.

The chain combines TRBV3-1 (or the pseudogene TRBV3-2) with TRBJ2-1; no clear D. The V gene lost 3 bases and the J gene lost 7 bases, with 16 bases spanning the gap. Per the germline V gene, CDR1 is LGHDT and CDR2 is YNNKEL (reference sequence). The CDR3 spans 15 residues. CDR3 protein: CASSQSGVRRNEQFF. The DNA of the CDR3 is TGTGCCAGCAGCCAGTCGGGTGTCCGACGGAATGAGCAGTTCTTC.